The entry below gives a single T cell receptor beta chain sequence along with its context. Its antigen remains unidentified. The sample holds no much larger clone one base away, and base qualities are not on file. The sample originates from a study of T cell responses to AZD1222 COVID-19 vaccine (dated by TCRdb to 2020 to 2022). Study-level background: AZD1222 recipients given second doses at about 4 weeks or at about 12 weeks were pooled, since spike-specific TCR depth and breadth were not found to differ between the two schedules. TCR sequencing was performed for about 250 trial participants, of whom 207 were given two doses of AZD1222 and about 25 were given two doses of MenACWY control vaccine. Trial participants were enrolled by age into subgroups of 18-55, 56-69 and 70-plus years, and roughly 150, 30 and 60 TCR-sequenced participants, respectively, were included in these subgroups. Paper-wide results and their limitations: Nearly half of unique spike-specific TCRs reportedly recognized epitopes outside regions mutated in the B.1.351 and B.1.1.7 variants. After two AZD1222 doses, spike-specific TCR breadth and depth were significantly higher than at day 0 and than in MenACWY recipients. In the small 56-69-year group, the increase in depth fell short of significance, most likely because of low power. Conclusions about previously exposed vaccinees are limited, since just five or six AZD1222 recipients were seropositive for SARS-CoV-2 at baseline. Because no day 14 peak-response samples were available, the repertoires could be characterized only after the peak T cell response. Most participants were white British and females outnumbered males, and the authors suggested that clonal diversity may have been underestimated. Vaccine-associated CD4 TCRs spanned the whole spike protein, with dominant responses in regions 160-218 and 743-854.

The cysteine opens and the phenylalanine closes a CDR3 of 15 amino acids. Here the CDR3 DNA is all that survives: 45 bases in frame from base 1. The junction shows trimming of 6 bases on V and 3 bases on J, and the gene matches do not reach 8 bases of it. Sequences MNHEY (CDR1) and SMNVEV (CDR2) are obtained from the germline V gene (reference sequence). The sample's time point label, in plain terms: baseline before first vaccination. Vaccinee samples were obtained from the UK trials COV001 and COV002, which included a single-blind randomized controlled phase 2/3 trial of AZD1222 (ChAdOx1 nCoV-19) in healthy adults. For TCRbeta chain sequencing, PBMC samples were collected from trial participants at day 0 and at day 28 after the second dose. The CDR3 regions of human TCRbeta chains were analyzed by immunosequencing. For the original study's pipeline: TCRs in the repertoires were matched against a reference library of SARS-CoV-2-specific TCRs that had been generated with the MIRA antigen-specificity platform. Breadth was defined as the fraction of unique TCRs that were SARS-CoV-2-associated. Depth was defined as the fraction of total T cells that were SARS-CoV-2-associated. Using the MIRA data, each spike-specific TCR was assigned both to the spike region to which the TCR was reactive and to a CD4 or CD8 class. Log10-transformed breadth and depth values were compared by one-way ANOVA with Sidak's multiple comparisons tests. This is the immuneACCESS table as TCRdb keeps it, with only in-frame sequences that have V and J called. A part of the clones is gone; compared with another copy, unresolved V genes explain less than half, and the rest is unexplained. V and J calls and clone size are as listed in that table; D and trimming were resolved from the DNA. The sample contains some 130,000 clones, about nine tenths of them found a single time. The ten most abundant clones make up approximately 20% of the sample.

The receptor's source is an adult in good health. The rearrangement joined TRBV27 to TRBJ2-3, with 8 bases in between that match TRBD1. This material consisted of peripheral blood, taken on day 0 of AZD1222 vaccination. The sequence in DNA is TGTGCCAGCAGGTCAGGGGGCGGGTGGACAGATACGCAGTATTTT. Translated, it gives CASRSGGGWTDTQYF.